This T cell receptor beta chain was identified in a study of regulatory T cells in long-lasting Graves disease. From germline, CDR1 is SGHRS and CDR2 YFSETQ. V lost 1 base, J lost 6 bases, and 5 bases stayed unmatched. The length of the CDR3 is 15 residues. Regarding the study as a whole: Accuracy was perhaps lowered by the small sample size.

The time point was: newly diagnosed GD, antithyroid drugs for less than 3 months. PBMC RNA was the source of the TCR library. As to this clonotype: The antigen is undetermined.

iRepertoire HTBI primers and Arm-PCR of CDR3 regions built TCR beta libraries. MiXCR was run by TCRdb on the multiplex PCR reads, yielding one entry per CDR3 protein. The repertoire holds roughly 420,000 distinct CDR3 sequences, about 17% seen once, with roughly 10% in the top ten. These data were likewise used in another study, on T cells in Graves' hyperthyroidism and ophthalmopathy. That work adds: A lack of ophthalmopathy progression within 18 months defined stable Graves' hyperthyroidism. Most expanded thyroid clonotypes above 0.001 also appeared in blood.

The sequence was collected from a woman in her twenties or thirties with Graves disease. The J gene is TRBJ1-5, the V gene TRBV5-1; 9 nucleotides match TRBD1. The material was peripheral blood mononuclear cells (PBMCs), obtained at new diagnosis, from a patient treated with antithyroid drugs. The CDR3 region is CASSLLPGQGQPQHF. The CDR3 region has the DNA TGCGCCAGCAGCTTGCTCCCGGGACAGGGTCAGCCCCAGCATTTT.